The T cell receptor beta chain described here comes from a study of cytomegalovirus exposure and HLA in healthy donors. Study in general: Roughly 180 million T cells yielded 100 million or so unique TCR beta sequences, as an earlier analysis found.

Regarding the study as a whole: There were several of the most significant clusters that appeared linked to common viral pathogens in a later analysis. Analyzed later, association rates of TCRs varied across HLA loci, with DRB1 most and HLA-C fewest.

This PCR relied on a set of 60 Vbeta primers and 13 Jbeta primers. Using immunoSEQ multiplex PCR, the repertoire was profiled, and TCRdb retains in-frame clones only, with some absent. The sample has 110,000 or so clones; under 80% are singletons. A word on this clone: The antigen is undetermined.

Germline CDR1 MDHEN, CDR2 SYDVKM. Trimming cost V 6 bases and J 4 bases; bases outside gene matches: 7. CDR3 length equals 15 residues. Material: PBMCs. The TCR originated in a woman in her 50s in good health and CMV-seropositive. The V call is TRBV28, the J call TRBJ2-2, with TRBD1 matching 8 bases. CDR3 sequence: CASRRRTGSTGELFF. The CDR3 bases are TGTGCCAGCAGAAGAAGGACAGGGTCCACCGGGGAGCTGTTTTTT.